This TCR beta chain stems from a study of shared clonotypes between healthy human individuals. The overall study: CD4 naive cells filled three plates per donor, CD4 memory three, CD8 naive two and CD8 memory one.

CDR3 length: 13 amino acids. CDR1 SGHAT and CDR2 FQNNGV come from the germline V gene. Trimming took 1 base from V and 6 from J, leaving 8 bases between them. The study, taken as a whole, reports: Memory subsets generally showed smaller estimated richness than naive subsets did.

In the case of this clone: What it binds is not known.

Naive CD8 cells were CD45RO-negative, positively selected for CCR7, excluding terminally differentiated effector memory CD45RA+ cells. Every subset's genomic DNA went evenly onto several immunoSEQ plates. Using immunoSEQ multiplex PCR, the repertoire was profiled, and TCRdb retains in-frame clones only, with some absent. The data hold about 2.1 million clones, with over 85% observed a single time. V usage is TRBV11-2 and J usage is TRBJ2-3; TRBD1 might be the D (6 bases). Sequences were obtained from naive CD8+ T cells from PBMCs. This receptor was obtained from a man aged 18 to 30 in good health. Some clones in this sample may be carry-over from other donors' samples. The CDR3 here is CASSLVQGDTQYF. The DNA for the CDR3 is TGTGCCAGCAGCTTAGTCCAGGGGGATACGCAGTATTTT.